The clone carrying this T cell receptor beta chain has ten or more counts. What it binds is not known. The TCR library was built from RNA with a 3' RACE protocol and unique molecular identifiers. One entry per CDR3 protein, called by TCRdb with MiXCR from the 3' RACE reads. The table has about 40,000 distinct CDR3 sequences, over 6% seen once. CDR3 size: 14 residues. The germline V gene encodes CDR1 MNHEY and CDR2 SVGAGI. With V trimmed by 6 bases and J by 6 bases, 7 bases remained unmatched. The sample originates from a study of HIV-infected children after antiretroviral therapy interruption. On the study more broadly: Four children interrupted treatment; four stayed on continuous treatment. Study-level findings and limits: Naive CD4+ CDR3 sharing between time points fell after interruption began. Naive CD4+ Gini coefficient rose by interruption end, suggesting clonal expansion.

The treatment here: PENTA 11 planned treatment interruption arm or continuous ART arm. Naive CD4+ CD45RA+ CD45RO- T cells were sorted from thawed PBMCs. Sequences were derived from CD45RA+ CD4+ T cells from PBMCs, pooled from several time points, sampled from a donor given antiretroviral therapy, either interrupted or continuous. Documented subset: naive CD4+ CD45RA+ CD45RO- T cells. The V gene is TRBV6-5, the J gene TRBJ2-5; 10 bases line up with TRBD2. The sequence was obtained from a pool of human donors with HIV. This chain's CDR3 is CASRTLAGPKTQYF. In DNA, the CDR3 is TGTGCCAGCAGGACACTAGCGGGACCGAAGACCCAGTACTTC.